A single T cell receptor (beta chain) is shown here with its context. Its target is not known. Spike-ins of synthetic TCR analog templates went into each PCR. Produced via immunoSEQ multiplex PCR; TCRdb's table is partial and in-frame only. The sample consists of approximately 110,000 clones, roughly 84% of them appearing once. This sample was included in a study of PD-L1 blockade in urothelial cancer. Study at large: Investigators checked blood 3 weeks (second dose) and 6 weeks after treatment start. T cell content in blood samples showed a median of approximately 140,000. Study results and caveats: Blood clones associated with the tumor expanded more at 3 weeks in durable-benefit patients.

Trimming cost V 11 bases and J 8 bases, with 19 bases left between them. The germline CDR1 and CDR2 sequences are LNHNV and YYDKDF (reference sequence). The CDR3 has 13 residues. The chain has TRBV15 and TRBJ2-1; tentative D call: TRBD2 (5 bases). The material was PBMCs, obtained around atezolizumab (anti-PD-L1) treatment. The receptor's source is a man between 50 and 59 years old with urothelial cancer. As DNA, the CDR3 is TGTGCCTCAAGGGCTGGGAGAGCATATGAGCAGTTCTTC. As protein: CASRAGRAYEQFF.